This is a list of T cell receptor beta chains from one sample in a study of shared clonotypes between healthy human individuals. Libraries were prepared by immunoSEQ multiplex PCR; TCRdb keeps only in-frame clonotypes and omits some of them. The table lists about 600,000 clones, nearly 97% of them singletons. The specimen was naive CD8+ T cells sorted from blood. Every receptor here comes from a woman aged 30 to 39 in good health. Both conserved end residues are part of each CDR3. Fields, in order: V gene, D gene, clone size, J gene, CDR3 length, CDR3 DNA, CDR3 protein. D genes are given only for firm matches. The size entry is marked missing in some rows and otherwise reads once, few, many or a size class.

V: TRBV28
D: TRBD1
size: -
J: TRBJ1-4
length: 15
DNA: TGTGCCAGCAGTTGGGCCCGGACAGGGGCGGGAAAACTGTTTTTT
CDR3: CASSWARTGAGKLFF

V: TRBV4-1
D: -
size: -
J: TRBJ2-3
length: 15
DNA: TGCGCCAGCAGCCAAGGTTGGGGGGAGGCAGATACGCAGTATTTT
CDR3: CASSQGWGEADTQYF

V: TRBV7-2
D: TRBD2
size: -
J: TRBJ2-2
length: 17
DNA: TGTGCCAGCAGCTTAAATAGACTAGCGGGTCCCACCGGGGAGCTGTTTTTT
CDR3: CASSLNRLAGPTGELFF

V: TRBV13
D: -
size: -
J: TRBJ2-7
length: 14
DNA: TGTGCCAGCAGCCTGATGGGTTGGGGGGACGAGCAGTACTTC
CDR3: CASSLMGWGDEQYF

V: TRBV21-1
D: -
size: -
J: TRBJ2-7
length: 15
DNA: TGTGCCAGCAGCTGCGAAGGGGGGGGAAGGTACGAGCAGTACTTC
CDR3: CASSCEGGGRYEQYF

V: TRBV7-9
D: TRBD1
size: -
J: TRBJ1-1
length: 14
DNA: TGTGCCAGCACCCAGGGACAGGGGGCGGGTGGAGCTTTCTTT
CDR3: CASTQGQGAGGAFF

V: TRBV9
D: -
size: -
J: TRBJ2-3
length: 15
DNA: TGTGCCAGCAGCAATAGCGGCTCTAGAACAGATACGCAGTATTTT
CDR3: CASSNSGSRTDTQYF

V: TRBV13
D: -
size: -
J: TRBJ1-5
length: 13
DNA: TGTGCCAGCAGCTTAGGAGGGTTTCAGCCCCAGCATTTT
CDR3: CASSLGGFQPQHF

V: TRBV7-9
D: -
size: -
J: TRBJ2-1
length: 11
DNA: TGTGCCAGCATCAGCACTCATGAGCAGTTCTTC
CDR3: CASISTHEQFF

V: TRBV28
D: -
size: -
J: TRBJ2-1
length: 15
DNA: TGTGCCAGCAGTTACCAGGAGGGTTCCTACAATGAGCAGTTCTTC
CDR3: CASSYQEGSYNEQFF

V: TRBV14
D: TRBD2
size: -
J: TRBJ2-5
length: 16
DNA: TGTGCCAGCAGCGAAGGGACTAGCGTTTACCAAGAGACCCAGTACTTC
CDR3: CASSEGTSVYQETQYF

V: TRBV19
D: TRBD1
size: few
J: TRBJ2-5
length: 14
DNA: TGTGCCAGTAGTATGGGACAGGGAGCGGAGACCCAGTACTTC
CDR3: CASSMGQGAETQYF

V: TRBV27
D: -
size: -
J: TRBJ1-1
length: 15
DNA: TGTGCCAGCAGTTTATCCCAGGGTCTGGGCACTGAAGCTTTCTTT
CDR3: CASSLSQGLGTEAFF

V: TRBV18
D: TRBD1
size: -
J: TRBJ2-2
length: 19
DNA: TGTGCCAGCTCATCGGACAGGCCAAGGGGTTTTGCGAACACCGGGGAGCTGTTTTTT
CDR3: CASSSDRPRGFANTGELFF

V: TRBV27
D: TRBD2
size: -
J: TRBJ2-3
length: 15
DNA: TGTGCCAGCAGTTTAATCGCGGGAGTGGCAGATACGCAGTATTTT
CDR3: CASSLIAGVADTQYF

V: TRBV19
D: -
size: -
J: TRBJ1-1
length: 14
DNA: TGTGCCAGTACCTCCAGGCCGTTGAACACTGAAGCTTTCTTT
CDR3: CASTSRPLNTEAFF